This T cell receptor beta chain came from a study of blood T cell dynamics during melanoma immunotherapy. Germline CDR1 PRHDT, CDR2 FYEKMQ (reference sequence). The CDR3 sequence is 15 residues long. Losses at the gene ends were 6 bases for V and 2 bases for J; bases not matched to a gene: 8. Time point described: week 3, after first cycle of checkpoint inhibitor. Sequenced by immunoSEQ multiplex PCR; TCRdb stores in-frame clones only, minus some. The sample contains 25,000 to 35,000 clones, approximately 80% of which appear only once. The gene calls are TRBV13 and TRBJ2-7, with TRBD1 matching over 9 bases. This material consisted of blood, taken from a patient treated with checkpoint blockade. This TCR derives from a human donor with melanoma. This CDR3 reads CASRPQGAHPYEQYF. The CDR3 DNA reads TGTGCCAGCAGACCACAGGGGGCGCATCCCTACGAGCAGTACTTC.